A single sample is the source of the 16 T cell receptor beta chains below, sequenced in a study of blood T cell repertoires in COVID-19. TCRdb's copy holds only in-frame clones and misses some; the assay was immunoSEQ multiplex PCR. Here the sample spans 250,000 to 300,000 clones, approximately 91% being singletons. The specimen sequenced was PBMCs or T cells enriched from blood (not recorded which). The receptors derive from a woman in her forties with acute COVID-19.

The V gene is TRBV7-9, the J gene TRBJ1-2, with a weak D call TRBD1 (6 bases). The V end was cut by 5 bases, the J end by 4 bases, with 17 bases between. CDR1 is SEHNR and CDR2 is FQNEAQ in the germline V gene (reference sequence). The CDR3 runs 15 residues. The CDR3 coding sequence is TGTGCCAGCAGCCTAGGAGAAGGGGGAATCTATGGCTACACCTTC. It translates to CASSLGEGGIYGYTF.

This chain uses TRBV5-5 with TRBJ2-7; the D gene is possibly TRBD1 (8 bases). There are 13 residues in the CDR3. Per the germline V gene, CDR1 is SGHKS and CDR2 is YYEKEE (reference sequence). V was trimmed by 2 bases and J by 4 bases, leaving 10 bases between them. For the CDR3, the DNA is TGTGCCAGCAGCTTACAGGGGGGGTACGAGCAGTACTTC. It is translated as CASSLQGGYEQYF.

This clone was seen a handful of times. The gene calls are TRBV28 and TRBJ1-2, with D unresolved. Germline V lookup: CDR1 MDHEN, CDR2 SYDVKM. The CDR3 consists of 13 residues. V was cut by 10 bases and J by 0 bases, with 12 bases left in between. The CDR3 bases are TGTGCCATCTCACCGTACTCTAACTATGGCTACACCTTC. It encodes CAISPYSNYGYTF.

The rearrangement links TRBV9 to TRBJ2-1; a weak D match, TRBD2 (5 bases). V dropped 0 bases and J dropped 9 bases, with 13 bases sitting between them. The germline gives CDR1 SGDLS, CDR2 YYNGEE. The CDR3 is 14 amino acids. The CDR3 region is CASSVAPGKGEQFF. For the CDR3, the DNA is TGTGCCAGCAGCGTAGCCCCGGGGAAGGGTGAGCAGTTCTTC.

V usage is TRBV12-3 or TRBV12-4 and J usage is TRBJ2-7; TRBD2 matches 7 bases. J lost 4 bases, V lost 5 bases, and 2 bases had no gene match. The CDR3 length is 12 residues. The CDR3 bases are TGTGCCAGCAGTGCGCGGGGGTACGAGCAGTACTTC. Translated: CASSARGYEQYF.

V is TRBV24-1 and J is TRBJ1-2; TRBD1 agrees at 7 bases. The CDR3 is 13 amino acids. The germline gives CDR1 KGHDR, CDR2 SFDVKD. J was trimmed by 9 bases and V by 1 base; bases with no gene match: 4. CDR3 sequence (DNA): TGTGCCACCAGTGATTTAAAACAGGGGAGCTACACCTTC. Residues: CATSDLKQGSYTF.

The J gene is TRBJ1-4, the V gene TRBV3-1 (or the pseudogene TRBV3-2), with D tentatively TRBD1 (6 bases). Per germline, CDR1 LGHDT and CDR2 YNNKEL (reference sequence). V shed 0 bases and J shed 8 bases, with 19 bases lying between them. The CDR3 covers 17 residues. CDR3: CASSQEAVQGNWEKLFF. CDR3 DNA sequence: TGTGCCAGCAGCCAAGAAGCGGTGCAGGGGAATTGGGAAAAACTGTTTTTT.

CDR3: CASSAKTGQGLSYTF. The DNA for the CDR3 is TGTGCCAGTAGTGCAAAGACGGGACAGGGTCTCAGCTACACCTTC. The chain couples TRBV19 to TRBJ1-2, with TRBD1 identical over 9 bases. From germline, CDR1 is LNHDA and CDR2 SQIVND (reference sequence). The CDR3 has 15 amino acids. Trimming cost V 5 bases and J 9 bases; bases outside gene matches: 13. Supplemented by reference TRBV19 and TRBJ1-2, the full variable domain reads DGGITQSPKYLFRKEGQNVTLSCEQNLNHDAMYWYRQDPGQGLRLIYYSQIVNDFQKGDIAEGYSVSREKKESFPLTVTSAQKNPTAFYLCASSAKTGQGLSYTFGSGTRLTVV.

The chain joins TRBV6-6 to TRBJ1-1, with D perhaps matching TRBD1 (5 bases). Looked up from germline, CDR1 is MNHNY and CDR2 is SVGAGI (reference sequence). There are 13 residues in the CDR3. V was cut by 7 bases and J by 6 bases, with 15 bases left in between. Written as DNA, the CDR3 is TGTGCCAGCAAGGTATTATGGGGGGCTGAAGCTTTCTTT. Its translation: CASKVLWGAEAFF.

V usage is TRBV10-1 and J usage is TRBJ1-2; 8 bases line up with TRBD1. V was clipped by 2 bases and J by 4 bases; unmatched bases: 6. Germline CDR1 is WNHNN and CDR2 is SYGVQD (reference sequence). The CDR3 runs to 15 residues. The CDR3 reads CASSENGQGTYGYTF. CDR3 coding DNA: TGCGCCAGCAGTGAGAACGGACAGGGCACCTATGGCTACACCTTC.

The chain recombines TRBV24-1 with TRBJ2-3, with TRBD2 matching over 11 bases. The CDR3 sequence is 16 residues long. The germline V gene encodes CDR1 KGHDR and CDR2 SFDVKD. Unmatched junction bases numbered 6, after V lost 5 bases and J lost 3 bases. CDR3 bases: TGTGCCACCAGTGGGGCCGGGACTAGCGGTACAGATACGCAGTATTTT. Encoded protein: CATSGAGTSGTDTQYF.

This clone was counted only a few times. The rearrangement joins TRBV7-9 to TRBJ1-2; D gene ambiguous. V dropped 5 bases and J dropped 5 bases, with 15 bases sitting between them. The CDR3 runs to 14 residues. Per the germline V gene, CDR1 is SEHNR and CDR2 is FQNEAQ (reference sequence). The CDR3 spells CASSLSTPSYGYTF. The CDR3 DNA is TGTGCCAGCAGCCTTAGTACTCCGAGTTATGGCTACACCTTC.

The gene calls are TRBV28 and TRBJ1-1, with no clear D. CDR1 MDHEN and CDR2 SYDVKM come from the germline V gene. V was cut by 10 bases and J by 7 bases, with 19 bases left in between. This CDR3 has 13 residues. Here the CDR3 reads CATQREGTDEAFF. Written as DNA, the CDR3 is TGTGCCACCCAACGGGAGGGAACTGATGAAGCTTTCTTT. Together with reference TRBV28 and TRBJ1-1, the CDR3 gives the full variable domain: DVKVTQSSRYLVKRTGEKVFLECVQDMDHENMFWYRQDPGLGLRLIYFSYDVKMKEKGDIPEGYSVSREKKERFSLILESASTNQTSMYLCATQREGTDEAFFGQGTRLTVV.

The CDR3 DNA is TGCGCCAGCAGCTTAAGCGGGAAATCCTACAATGAGCAGTTCTTC. The encoded protein is CASSLSGKSYNEQFF. V gene TRBV5-1 combines with J gene TRBJ2-1; 7 bases match TRBD2. Trimming took 2 bases from V and 1 from J; bases not matched to a gene: 3. The CDR3 sequence is 15 residues long. Germline V CDR1 and CDR2: SGHRS, YFSETQ.

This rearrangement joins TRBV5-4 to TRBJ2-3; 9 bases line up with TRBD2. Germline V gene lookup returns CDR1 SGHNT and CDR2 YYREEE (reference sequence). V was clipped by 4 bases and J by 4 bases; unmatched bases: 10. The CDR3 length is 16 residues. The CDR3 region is CASSPPGGRAPDTQYF. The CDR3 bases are TGTGCCAGCAGCCCACCAGGCGGGAGGGCCCCAGATACGCAGTATTTT.

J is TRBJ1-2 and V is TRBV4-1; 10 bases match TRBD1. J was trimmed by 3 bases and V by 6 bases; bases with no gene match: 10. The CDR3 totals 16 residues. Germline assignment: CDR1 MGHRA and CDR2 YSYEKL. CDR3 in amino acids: CASSAPGQGFDYGYTF. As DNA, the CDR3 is TGCGCCAGCAGTGCTCCGGGACAGGGGTTCGACTATGGCTACACCTTC.